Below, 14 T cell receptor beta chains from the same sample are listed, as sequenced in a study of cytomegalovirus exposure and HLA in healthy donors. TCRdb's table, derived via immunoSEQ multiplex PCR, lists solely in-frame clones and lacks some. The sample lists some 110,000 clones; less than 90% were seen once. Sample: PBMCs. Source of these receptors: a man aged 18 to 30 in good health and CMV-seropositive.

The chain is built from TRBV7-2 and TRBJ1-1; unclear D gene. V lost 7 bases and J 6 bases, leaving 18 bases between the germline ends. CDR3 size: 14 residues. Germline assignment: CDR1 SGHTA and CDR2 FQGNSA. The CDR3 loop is CASTRTGIESEAFF. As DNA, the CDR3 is TGTGCCAGCACCCGCACGGGAATAGAGTCTGAAGCTTTCTTT.

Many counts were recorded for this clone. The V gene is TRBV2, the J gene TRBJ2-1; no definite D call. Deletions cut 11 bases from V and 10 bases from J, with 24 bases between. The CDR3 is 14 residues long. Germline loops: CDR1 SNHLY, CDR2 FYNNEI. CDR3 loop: CAGRNSPTSGEQFF. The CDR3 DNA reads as TGTGCCGGTAGGAACAGTCCCACCAGTGGGGAGCAGTTCTTC.

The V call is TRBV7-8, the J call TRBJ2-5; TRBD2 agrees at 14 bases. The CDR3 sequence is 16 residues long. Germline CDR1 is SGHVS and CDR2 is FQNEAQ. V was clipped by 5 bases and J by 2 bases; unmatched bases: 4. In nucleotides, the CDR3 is TGTGCCAGCAGCGACGGACTAGCGGGGGGACAAGAGACCCAGTACTTC. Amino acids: CASSDGLAGGQETQYF.

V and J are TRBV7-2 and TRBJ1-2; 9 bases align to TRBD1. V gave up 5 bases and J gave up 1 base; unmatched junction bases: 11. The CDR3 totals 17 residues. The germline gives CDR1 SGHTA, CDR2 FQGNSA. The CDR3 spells CASSPGTGNSINYGYTF. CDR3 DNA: TGTGCCAGCAGCCCAGGGACAGGGAATTCCATTAACTATGGCTACACCTTC.

CDR3 bases: TGTGCCAGCCTAAGAACAGGGGGCGGGAACACTGAAGCTTTCTTT. This gives the protein CASLRTGGGNTEAFF. The V call is TRBV6-1, the J call TRBJ1-1, with TRBD1 matching 9 bases. Germline V CDR1 and CDR2: MNHNS, SASEGT. CDR3 length: 15 amino acids. V shed 8 bases, J shed 1 base, and the junction held 8 bases outside the gene matches.

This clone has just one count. CDR3 loop: CASSQPRGSSTDTQYF. The CDR3 bases are TGTGCCAGCAGCCAACCCCGGGGGAGCAGCACAGATACGCAGTATTTT. The rearrangement uses TRBV7-9 and TRBJ2-3; weak D call: TRBD2 (6 bases). Germline CDR1 SEHNR, CDR2 FQNEAQ (reference sequence). This CDR3 region has 16 residues. V was clipped by 5 bases and J by 0 bases, with 15 bases between them. Full variable domain (remainder filled in from reference TRBV7-9 and TRBJ2-3): DTGVSQNPRHKITKRGQNVTFRCDPISEHNRLYWYRQTLGQGPEFLTYFQNEAQLEKSRLLSDRFSAERPKGSFSTLEIQRTEQGDSAMYLCASSQPRGSSTDTQYFGPGTRLTVL.

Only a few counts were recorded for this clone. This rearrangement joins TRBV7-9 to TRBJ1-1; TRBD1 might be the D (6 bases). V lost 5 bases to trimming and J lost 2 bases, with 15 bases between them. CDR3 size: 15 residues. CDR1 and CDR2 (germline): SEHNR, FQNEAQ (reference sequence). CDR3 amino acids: CASSPHRETNTEAFF. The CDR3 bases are TGTGCCAGCAGCCCGCACAGGGAGACCAACACTGAAGCTTTCTTT.

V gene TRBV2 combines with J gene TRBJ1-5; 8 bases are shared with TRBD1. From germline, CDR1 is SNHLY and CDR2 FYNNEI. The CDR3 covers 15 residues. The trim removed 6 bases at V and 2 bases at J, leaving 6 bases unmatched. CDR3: CASSLGRGRNQPQHF. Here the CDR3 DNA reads TGTGCCAGCAGCTTAGGCAGGGGGCGCAATCAGCCCCAGCATTTT.

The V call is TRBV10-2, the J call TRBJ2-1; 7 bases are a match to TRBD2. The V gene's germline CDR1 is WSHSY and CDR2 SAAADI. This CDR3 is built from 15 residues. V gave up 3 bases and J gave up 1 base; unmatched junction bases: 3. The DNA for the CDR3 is TGCGCCAGCAGTGAATTGGGGGGGTCCTACAATGAGCAGTTCTTC. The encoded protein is CASSELGGSYNEQFF.

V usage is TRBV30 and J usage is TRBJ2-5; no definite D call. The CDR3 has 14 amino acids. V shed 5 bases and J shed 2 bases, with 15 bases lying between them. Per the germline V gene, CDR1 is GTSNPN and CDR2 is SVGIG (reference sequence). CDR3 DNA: TGTGCCTGGGCCCCGACTCGATTACAAGAGACCCAGTACTTC. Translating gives CAWAPTRLQETQYF.

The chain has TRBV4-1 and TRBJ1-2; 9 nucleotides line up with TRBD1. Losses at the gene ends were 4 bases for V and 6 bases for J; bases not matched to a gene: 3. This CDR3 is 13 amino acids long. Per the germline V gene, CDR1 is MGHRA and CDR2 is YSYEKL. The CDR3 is CASSLGQGNGYTF. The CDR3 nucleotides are TGCGCCAGCAGCCTCGGACAGGGGAATGGCTACACCTTC.

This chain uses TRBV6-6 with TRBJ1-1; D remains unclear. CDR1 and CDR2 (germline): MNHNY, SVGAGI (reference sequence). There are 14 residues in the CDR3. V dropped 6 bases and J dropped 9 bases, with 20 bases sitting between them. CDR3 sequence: CASSSPQATPKAFF. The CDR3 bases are TGTGCCAGCAGCTCCCCCCAGGCCACCCCCAAAGCTTTCTTT.

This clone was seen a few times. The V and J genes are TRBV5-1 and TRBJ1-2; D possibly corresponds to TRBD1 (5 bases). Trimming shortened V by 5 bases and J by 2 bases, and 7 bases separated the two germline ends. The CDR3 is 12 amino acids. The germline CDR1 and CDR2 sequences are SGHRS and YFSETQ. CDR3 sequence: CASRTDNYGYTF. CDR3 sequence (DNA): TGCGCCAGCAGGACAGACAACTATGGCTACACCTTC.

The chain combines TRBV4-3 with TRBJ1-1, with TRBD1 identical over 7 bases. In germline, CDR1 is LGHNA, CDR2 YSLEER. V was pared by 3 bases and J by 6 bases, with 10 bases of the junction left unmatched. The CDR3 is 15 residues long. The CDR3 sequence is CASSHINRGLPEAFF. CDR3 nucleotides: TGCGCCAGCAGCCATATCAACAGGGGCCTCCCTGAAGCTTTCTTT.